This T cell receptor beta chain originates from a study of Ad26.COV2.S vaccination and SARS-CoV-2 variants (dated by TCRdb to about 2021). About the study as a whole: Sequencing of the TCRbeta repertoire served to evaluate the specificity and breadth of SARS-CoV-2-reactive T cell receptors following Ad26.COV2.S vaccination. The TCR-sequenced set comprised around 30 samples: about 19 Ad26.COV2.S vaccine recipients, 5 placebo recipients and 8 SARS-CoV-2 convalescent individuals. Study-wide findings and limitations: After vaccination, spike-specific CD8+ and CD4+ T cell responses were reported to show substantial breadth. Compared with placebo recipients, Ad26.COV2.S recipients showed higher spike-specific TCR breadth (P = 0.0014). Comparable non-spike TCR breadth was observed between vaccine and placebo recipients, consistent with only spike being contained in the vaccine. According to the authors, total T cell responses may have been underestimated by the TCR breadth and depth analyses.

The immunoSEQ Assay was the method used to sequence TCRbeta CDR3 regions. After extraction, genomic DNA underwent amplification by bias-controlled multiplex PCR, followed by high-throughput sequencing. The authors processed their data as follows. Collapsing and filtering of sequences were performed to quantify the absolute abundance of each unique TCRbeta CDR3 region. T cell fraction was estimated by normalizing TCRbeta template counts to usable DNA, which was measured by amplifying reference genes present in all nucleated cells. Repertoire TCRs were annotated as SARS-CoV-2-specific when V gene, CDR3 amino acid sequence and J gene were exactly matched to a known reactive TCR set. The reference SARS-CoV-2 TCR set was derived from MIRA and filtered for enrichment in COVID-19-positive ImmuneCODE repertoires, a step that removed public or cross-reactive TCRs. Based on the MIRA antigens, annotated TCRs were further analysed at the level of specific ORF or position within ORF. Depth was the summed frequency of annotated unique rearrangements, while breadth was defined as annotated unique rearrangements over total unique productive rearrangements. TCR breadth was compared between groups using two-sided Wilcoxon rank-sum tests. TCRdb stores this immuneACCESS table with in-frame sequences only. Part of the clones is absent; in the studies checked, under half of the shortfall reflects unresolved V genes, and no reason is known for the rest. V, J and clone size derive from that table, while D and trimming were established from the DNA sequence. The sample table shows around 370,000 clones, and under 95% are seen once. The biggest ten clones account for 3.9% of the sample.

In the paper's terms, the time point label means: individuals recovered from natural SARS-CoV-2 infection. On this clone: Its antigen is unknown. Base qualities are not recorded, but no much larger clone differs from it by a single base.

There are 17 amino acids in the CDR3, from cysteine to phenylalanine inclusive. Only CDR3 DNA remains: 51 bases, in frame from the first base. V is pared back by 0 bases and J by 2 bases, with 15 bases lying between the germline termini. The germline V gene encodes CDR1 LGHNA and CDR2 YNFKEQ. The material was peripheral blood, obtained after recovery from COVID-19. In this chain, TRBV4-2 is recombined with TRBJ2-3, with no confidently assigned D gene. The sequence came from a human donor who had recovered from COVID-19. In nucleotides, the sequence is TGTGCCAGCAGCCAAGATCCGGCCCATATAACCACAGATACGCAGTATTTT. Its protein is CASSQDPAHITTDTQYF.